These T cell receptor beta chains were read from a single sample in a study of T cell responses to AZD1222 COVID-19 vaccine. Profiling relied on immunoSEQ multiplex PCR, and the TCRdb table lists in-frame clones only, not all of them. This sample has fewer than 180,000 clones, with roughly 90% found just once. Sample: peripheral blood, taken 28 days after the second AZD1222 dose. The receptors come from an adult who received the AZD1222 COVID-19 vaccine. Each CDR3 is given with its conserved first and last residue. D genes are given only for firm matches. Only part of the rows carry a size: once, few, many, or a class if the clone is expanded.

j_call | v_call | cdr3_length | d_call | clone_size | cdr3_nt | cdr3_aa
TRBJ1-4 | TRBV5-5 | 16 | TRBD1 | . | TGTGCCAGCAGCTTGGAAATGCAGGGGGCACGGGAAAAACTGTTTTTT | CASSLEMQGAREKLFF
TRBJ2-1 | TRBV2 | 15 | TRBD2 | . | TGTGCCAGCAGCGTTAGCGGGGCGAATTACAATGAGCAGTTCTTC | CASSVSGANYNEQFF
TRBJ1-1 | TRBV28 | 13 | TRBD1 | . | TGTGCCAGCTCAACAGGGGGGGACACTGAAGCTTTCTTT | CASSTGGDTEAFF
TRBJ2-5 | TRBV4-2 | 15 | . | . | TGTGCCAGCAGCCAAGAAGAGGGCCTTCAAGAGACCCAGTACTTC | CASSQEEGLQETQYF
TRBJ1-2 | TRBV5-8 | 12 | . | . | TGTGCCAGCAGCTTGACACCCTATGGCTACACCTTC | CASSLTPYGYTF
TRBJ2-1 | TRBV9 | 12 | . | . | TGTGCCAGCAGCCTAGTGAACAATGAGCTGTTCTTC | CASSLVNNELFF
TRBJ1-4 | TRBV10-3 | 14 | TRBD1 | . | TGTGCCATCAGACCCGGGACAGGGAATGAAAAACTGTTTTTT | CAIRPGTGNEKLFF
TRBJ1-6 | TRBV7-2 | 14 | TRBD1 | once | TGTGCCAGCAGCCCGGGACAGGGGGCTTCACCCCTCCACTTT | CASSPGQGASPLHF
TRBJ2-3 | TRBV11-2 | 16 | . | . | TGTGCCAGCAGCTTAGTGGTCGGGGCTCTTGGGGATACGCAGTATTTT | CASSLVVGALGDTQYF
TRBJ2-7 | TRBV12-5 | 11 | . | . | TGTGCTAGTGGTTTAGTCTACGAGCAGTACTTC | CASGLVYEQYF
TRBJ1-5 | TRBV10-3 | 13 | . | . | TGTGCCATCAATCGGGGCCACGGACAGCCCCAGCATTTT | CAINRGHGQPQHF
TRBJ2-2 | TRBV24-1 | 15 | TRBD1 | . | TGTGCCACCAGTCCCCGGACAGGGGACACCGGGGAGCTGTTTTTT | CATSPRTGDTGELFF
TRBJ2-3 | TRBV2 | 15 | . | . | TGTGCCAGCAGTGAGGAGGGAGTAGGCACAGATACGCAGTATTTT | CASSEEGVGTDTQYF
TRBJ2-2 | TRBV6-6 | 15 | . | . | TGTGCCAGCAGTCGCGCAGGGTGGGGGACCGGGGAGCTGTTTTTT | CASSRAGWGTGELFF
TRBJ1-2 | TRBV14 | 16 | TRBD1 | . | TGTGCCAGCAGCCAAGTGGTCGGGACAGCCGCTTATGGCTACACCTTC | CASSQVVGTAAYGYTF
TRBJ2-2 | TRBV6-2/TRBV6-3 | 14 | TRBD1 | few | TGTGCCAGCAGTTACGACAGGGGTACCGGGGAGCTGTTTTTT | CASSYDRGTGELFF
TRBJ1-5 | TRBV27 | 14 | . | . | TGTGCCAGCAGTTTGACAGGTGGCAATCAGCCCCAGCATTTT | CASSLTGGNQPQHF
TRBJ1-1 | TRBV11-2 | 13 | . | . | TGTGCCAGCAGCCTCCAGGGGAACACTGAAGCTTTCTTT | CASSLQGNTEAFF
TRBJ2-7 | TRBV7-8 | 15 | . | . | TGTGCCAGCAGCGCTAGAGTAGGCGGAGTCTACGAGCAGTACTTC | CASSARVGGVYEQYF
TRBJ2-3 | TRBV28 | 14 | . | . | TGTGCCAGCAGTTTTATGGCGGGTATATATACGCAGTATTTT | CASSFMAGIYTQYF
TRBJ2-2 | TRBV6-1 | 16 | TRBD2 | . | TGTGCCAGCAGTGACCTTACTAGCGCGAACACCGGGGAGCTGTTTTTT | CASSDLTSANTGELFF
TRBJ1-1 | TRBV5-4 | 13 | . | . | TGTGCCAGCAGCTCGACAGTGAACACTGAAGCTTTCTTT | CASSSTVNTEAFF
TRBJ2-1 | TRBV7-3 | 15 | TRBD1 | . | TGTGCCAGCAGCTTGGGGGACAGGGGTCTCAATGAGCAGTTCTTC | CASSLGDRGLNEQFF
TRBJ1-1 | TRBV19 | 13 | TRBD1 | . | TGTGCCAGTAGTATTTGGAGGGGGCCTGAAGCTTTCTTT | CASSIWRGPEAFF
TRBJ2-5 | TRBV15 | 14 | TRBD2 | . | TGTGCCACCAGCAAAGCGGGACTAAAAGAGACCCAGTACTTC | CATSKAGLKETQYF
TRBJ2-7 | TRBV11-2 | 14 | TRBD2 | . | TGTGCCAGCAGCTCAGGGACTAACCTATACGAGCAGTACTTC | CASSSGTNLYEQYF
TRBJ1-4 | TRBV5-1 | 14 | TRBD1 | . | TGCGCCAGCAGCTTGCAGGGGGAGTATGAAAAACTGTTTTTT | CASSLQGEYEKLFF
TRBJ2-7 | TRBV6-5 | 15 | TRBD2 | . | TGTGCCAGCAGGTGGAGCGGGAGGGACTCCTACGAGCAGTACTTC | CASRWSGRDSYEQYF
TRBJ2-7 | TRBV5-4 | 11 | . | . | TGTGCCAGCAGCTCATCCTACGAGCAGTACTTC | CASSSSYEQYF
TRBJ2-7 | TRBV20-1 | 11 | . | . | TGCAGTGCTAGAGGGCCCTACGAGCAGTACTTC | CSARGPYEQYF
TRBJ1-4 | TRBV27 | 15 | TRBD1 | . | TGTGCCAGCAGTACGTACAGGGGAGGCGAGGAAAAACTGTTTTTT | CASSTYRGGEEKLFF
TRBJ2-7 | TRBV6-4 | 15 | TRBD2 | . | TGTGCCAGCAGTGACTCGACTAGCGGCTCCTACGAGCAGTACTTC | CASSDSTSGSYEQYF
TRBJ1-1 | TRBV5-6 | 14 | . | . | TGTGCCAGCCGAAGGGGGGCCCTCCACACTGAAGCTTTCTTT | CASRRGALHTEAFF
TRBJ2-1 | TRBV18 | 16 | TRBD2 | . | TGTGCCAGCTCACCACTTTCTAGCGGGAGAATGGCTGAGCAGTTCTTC | CASSPLSSGRMAEQFF
TRBJ2-1 | TRBV9 | 18 | TRBD1 | . | TGTGCCAGCAGCGTAACCCTCTGGGTTGGACAGGGAGGAGGTGAGCAGTTCTTC | CASSVTLWVGQGGGEQFF
TRBJ2-3 | TRBV7-8 | 16 | TRBD1 | . | TGTGCCAGCAGCTTACAGACAGGGGGATATACAGATACGCAGTATTTT | CASSLQTGGYTDTQYF
TRBJ1-1 | TRBV5-1 | 13 | . | . | TGCGCCAGCAGCGAAGGACAGACCTACGAAGCTTTCTTT | CASSEGQTYEAFF
TRBJ1-1 | TRBV28 | 17 | . | . | TGTGCCAGCAGTTTAGGCCCGAGGGAGGGGAGTAGCACTGAAGCTTTCTTT | CASSLGPREGSSTEAFF
TRBJ1-6 | TRBV27 | 16 | . | once | TGTGCCAGCAGTTTATGGGGGGGGGCGCTTAATTCACCCCTCCACTTT | CASSLWGGALNSPLHF
TRBJ1-2 | TRBV11-3 | 12 | . | . | TGTGCATGCGGAGGAGCTAACTATGGCTACACCTTC | CACGGANYGYTF
TRBJ2-2 | TRBV7-2 | 15 | TRBD1 | once | TGTGCCAGCACCGTAGGACAGGGATGGACCGGGGAGCTGTTTTTT | CASTVGQGWTGELFF
TRBJ2-7 | TRBV5-4 | 15 | . | few | TGTGCCAGCAGCCGAGGACAGACAGGACCCTACGAGCAGTACTTC | CASSRGQTGPYEQYF
TRBJ2-7 | TRBV7-9 | 12 | . | . | TGTGCCAGCAGCCCAGAATCGGACGAGCAGTACTTC | CASSPESDEQYF
TRBJ1-1 | TRBV2 | 17 | TRBD1 | . | TGTGCCAGCAGTGAAGAGGGGCAGGGGGCGAACGCCTTTGTCGCTTTCTTT | CASSEEGQGANAFVAFF
TRBJ1-1 | TRBV6-6 | 15 | TRBD1 | few | TGTGCCAGCAGTTGGGGGACAGGGGTGAACACTGAAGCTTTCTTT | CASSWGTGVNTEAFF
TRBJ2-3 | TRBV10-3 | 19 | TRBD2 | . | TGTGCCATCAGTGAGTTCTTAGGACTAGCGCGCCATACTTGGGATACGCAGTATTTT | CAISEFLGLARHTWDTQYF
TRBJ2-7 | TRBV12-2 | 15 | . | . | TGTGCAAGTCGCTTAGGCAGGGACAGTTACTACGAGCAGTACTTC | CASRLGRDSYYEQYF
TRBJ2-7 | TRBV6-5 | 15 | TRBD1 | . | TGTGCCAGCAGTTGGCCGGGACAGGGGCCCCACGAGCAGTACTTC | CASSWPGQGPHEQYF
TRBJ1-2 | TRBV19 | 19 | TRBD1 | . | TGTGCCAGTAGTATTCTTAGGCTGGGACAGGGGGCGCCCTACTATGGCTACACCTTC | CASSILRLGQGAPYYGYTF
TRBJ1-4 | TRBV18 | 13 | . | . | TGTGCCAGCTCTCGCGGACAGCATGAAAAACTGTTTTTT | CASSRGQHEKLFF
TRBJ1-1 | TRBV27 | 13 | TRBD1 | . | TGTGCCAGCAGTGAGGGACAGGGAGGTGTAGCTTTCTTT | CASSEGQGGVAFF